This passage covers 11 T cell receptor beta chains from one sample sequenced in a study of regulatory T cells in long-lasting Graves disease. HTBI primers from iRepertoire and Arm-PCR of CDR3 regions yielded the TCR beta libraries. TCRdb re-analysed the multiplex PCR reads in MiXCR, keeping a single row per CDR3 protein. The repertoire consists of approximately 480,000 distinct CDR3 sequences, with roughly 16% occurring once and the leading ten covering roughly an eighth. Noted time point: newly diagnosed GD, antithyroid drugs for less than 3 months. Preparation of the TCR library used RNA extracted from PBMCs. This sample also appeared in a second study, on T cells in Graves' hyperthyroidism and ophthalmopathy.

The specimen comprised peripheral blood mononuclear cells (PBMCs), sampled at new diagnosis, from a patient treated with antithyroid drugs. The receptors originated from a middle-aged man with Graves disease.

This chain links TRBV20-1 with TRBJ2-5, with TRBD2 identical over 13 bases. Germline V gives CDR1 DFQATT, CDR2 SNEGSKA (reference sequence). After removal of 5 bases from V and 2 bases from J, the junction contained 11 bases not matched to a gene. This CDR3 has 17 amino acids. DNA of the CDR3: TGCAGTGCTCCTCCGGGACTAGCGGGGAGAAATCAAGAGACCCAGTACTTC. This encodes CSAPPGLAGRNQETQYF.

This clonotype was seen at least ten times. The chain recombines TRBV12-3 or TRBV12-4 with TRBJ2-5; 12 nucleotides align to TRBD1. CDR3 length: 16 residues. V shed 1 base and J 5 bases; nucleotides not matched to a gene: 5. CDR3 coding DNA: TGTGCCAGCAGTTTAGACCCCGGGACAGGGGGCGAGACCCAGTACTTC. This sequence encodes CASSLDPGTGGETQYF.

This clonotype has at least ten counts. The rearrangement joins TRBV5-5 to TRBJ2-7, with a possible D match to TRBD1 (5 bases). The CDR3 runs to 14 residues. The germline V gene encodes CDR1 SGHKS and CDR2 YYEKEE (reference sequence). Deletions cut 1 base from V and 3 bases from J, with 11 bases between. CDR3 sequence reads: CASSLLQGFYEQYF. The CDR3 DNA follows: TGTGCCAGCAGCTTGTTGCAGGGATTCTACGAGCAGTACTTC. The entire variable domain, with the rest obtained from reference TRBV5-5 and TRBJ2-7, is as follows: DAGVTQSPTHLIKTRGQQVTLRCSPISGHKSVSWYQQVLGQGPQFIFQYYEKEERGRGNFPDRFSARQFPNYSSELNVNALLLGDSALYLCASSLLQGFYEQYFGPGTRLTVT.

This sequence joins TRBV19 and TRBJ2-2; 10 bases match TRBD2. Germline-derived CDR1 and CDR2 are LNHDA and SQIVND (reference sequence). With 7 bases clipped from V and 6 bases from J, the junction kept 8 bases outside the gene matches. This CDR3 is 15 amino acids long. In nucleotides, the CDR3 is TGTGCCAGTACAGCAAGCGGGAGGGCCCCCGGGGAGCTGTTTTTT. Protein sequence: CASTASGRAPGELFF.

Of note for this clonotype: This sequence may be a read error, since a much larger clone differs from it by one base. This chain joins TRBV28 and TRBJ2-1, with 15 bases that match TRBD2. J gave up 10 bases and V 6 bases, and 7 bases lay outside the gene matches. This CDR3 region has 15 residues. Germline V gene data show CDR1 as MDHEN and CDR2 as SYDVKM. This CDR3 reads CASRQTGLAGGEQFF. CDR3 sequence (DNA): TGTGCCAGCAGACAAACGGGACTAGCGGGAGGAGAGCAGTTCTTC.

This clonotype has a handful of counts. The gene calls are TRBV7-9 and TRBJ2-1; possible D gene TRBD2, 5 bases. Looked up from germline, CDR1 is SEHNR and CDR2 is FQNEAQ (reference sequence). This CDR3 has 16 residues. V lost 4 bases and J 0 bases, leaving 13 bases between the germline ends. For the CDR3, the DNA is TGTGCCAGCAGCTCCGAGGGCCAGAACTCCTACAATGAGCAGTTCTTC. Protein product: CASSSEGQNSYNEQFF.

This clonotype was counted between two and nine times. The rearrangement links TRBV5-4 to TRBJ1-2; TRBD1 matches 11 bases. Germline assignment: CDR1 SGHNT and CDR2 YYREEE (reference sequence). J lost 4 bases, V lost 4 bases, and 3 bases had no gene match. This CDR3 contains 14 residues. CDR3 protein: CASSPGTGGYGYTF. The CDR3 bases are TGTGCCAGCAGCCCAGGGACAGGGGGCTATGGCTACACCTTC.

Worth noting for this clonotype: This may come from a read error, since a much larger clone is one base off. The chain uses TRBV6-2 or TRBV6-3 and TRBJ2-7; tentative D call: TRBD2 (6 bases). V dropped 9 bases and J dropped 2 bases, with 20 bases sitting between them. Germline values: CDR1 MNHEY, CDR2 SVGEGT. The CDR3 runs 15 residues. CDR3 region: CARSEMEGPTYEQYF. CDR3 DNA sequence: TGTGCCAGGAGTGAAATGGAGGGACCAACCTACGAGCAGTACTTC.

This clonotype has ten or more counts. J is TRBJ2-2 and V is TRBV19; the D gene is possibly TRBD2 (6 bases). The CDR3 totals 15 residues. Germline V gene lookup returns CDR1 LNHDA and CDR2 SQIVND (reference sequence). V was pared by 5 bases and J by 3 bases, with 13 bases between. The CDR3 bases are TGTGCCAGTAGTCCCTTGGGCGGGGACACCGGGGAGCTGTTTTTT. Translated, it gives CASSPLGGDTGELFF.

This clonotype was found many times. This sequence joins TRBV28 and TRBJ1-1; 9 bases fit TRBD1. The germline V gene has CDR1 MDHEN and CDR2 SYDVKM. V was pared by 3 bases and J by 4 bases, with 9 bases of the junction left unmatched. CDR3 length: 16 amino acids. The CDR3, as DNA: TGTGCCAGCAGTTTGAGGGACAGGGTAGGAGGCACTGAAGCTTTCTTT. As protein: CASSLRDRVGGTEAFF.

There are many counts of this clonotype. V usage is TRBV7-8 and J usage is TRBJ1-1; maybe TRBD1 (6 bases). The V end was cut by 1 base, the J end by 0 bases, with 9 bases between. Germline V gene data show CDR1 as SGHVS and CDR2 as FQNEAQ. This CDR3 spans 15 amino acids. The CDR3 region has the DNA TGTGCCAGCAGCTTAGGGACAGTAATGAACACTGAAGCTTTCTTT. This gives the protein CASSLGTVMNTEAFF.